The next 3 T cell receptor beta chains were all read from a single sample in a study of graft-versus-host responses after intestinal transplantation. Using immunoSEQ multiplex PCR, the repertoire was profiled, and TCRdb retains in-frame clones only, with some absent. The repertoire holds fewer than 90,000 clones, with roughly 93% as singletons. What these receptors recognize is not known. Source: unstimulated CD4+ T cells sorted from spleen or lymph node cells, taken before transplant. These receptors all come from a human donor who was the organ donor for an intestinal transplant.

The gene calls are TRBV11-2 and TRBJ2-1, with D unclear. V dropped 7 bases and J dropped 5 bases, with 18 bases sitting between them. Per the germline V gene, CDR1 is SGHAT and CDR2 is FQNNGV. The CDR3 spans 15 residues. The CDR3 loop is CASNLKRHINNEQFF. In DNA, the CDR3 is TGTGCCAGCAACCTGAAGCGTCACATTAACAATGAGCAGTTCTTC.

V and J are TRBV11-3 and TRBJ2-1; TRBD2 matches 10 bases. Germline V gives CDR1 SGHNT, CDR2 YENEEA. The CDR3 spans 17 residues. V lost 5 bases and J lost 4; bases outside the gene matches: 11. CDR3 sequence: CASSPLRASGSYNEQFF. The CDR3 region has the DNA TGTGCCAGCAGCCCACTCCGGGCTAGCGGGAGTTACAATGAGCAGTTCTTC.

This clone was seen only once. The gene calls are TRBV5-6 and TRBJ1-1, with D possibly being TRBD1 (5 bases). Germline CDR1 reads SGHDT; CDR2 reads YYEEEE. This CDR3 is 15 amino acids long. The germline V and J ends were trimmed by 3 bases and 2 bases, with 14 bases remaining between them. The CDR3 is CASSSGLTYNTEAFF. DNA of the CDR3: TGTGCCAGCAGCTCGGGACTTACGTATAACACTGAAGCTTTCTTT.